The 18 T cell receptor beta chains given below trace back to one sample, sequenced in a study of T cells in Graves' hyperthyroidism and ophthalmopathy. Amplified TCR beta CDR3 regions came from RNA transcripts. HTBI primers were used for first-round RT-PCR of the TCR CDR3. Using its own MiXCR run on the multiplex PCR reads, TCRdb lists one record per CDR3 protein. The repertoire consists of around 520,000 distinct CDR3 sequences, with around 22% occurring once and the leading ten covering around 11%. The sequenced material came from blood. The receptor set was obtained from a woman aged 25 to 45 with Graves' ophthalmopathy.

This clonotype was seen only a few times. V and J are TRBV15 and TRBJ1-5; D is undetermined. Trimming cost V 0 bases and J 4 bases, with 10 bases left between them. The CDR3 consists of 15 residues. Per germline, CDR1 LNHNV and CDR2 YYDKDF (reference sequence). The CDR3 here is CATSRDPGGNQPQHF. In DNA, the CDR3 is TGTGCCACCAGCAGAGACCCAGGAGGAAATCAGCCCCAGCATTTT.

The CDR3 DNA sequence: TGTGCCAGCAGCTTTCCCGCTCGGGACACCATCGAGCAGTACTTC. This translates into CASSFPARDTIEQYF. J is TRBJ2-7 and V is TRBV11-2; D is perhaps TRBD1 (6 bases). V was cut by 3 bases and J by 6 bases, with 18 bases left in between. Per germline, CDR1 SGHAT and CDR2 FQNNGV. The CDR3 covers 15 residues.

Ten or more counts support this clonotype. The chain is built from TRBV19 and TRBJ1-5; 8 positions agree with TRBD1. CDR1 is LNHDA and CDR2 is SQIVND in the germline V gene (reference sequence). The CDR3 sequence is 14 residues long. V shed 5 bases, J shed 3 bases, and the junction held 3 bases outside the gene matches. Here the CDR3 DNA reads TGTGCCAGTAGTCGGGGACAGGTCAATCAGCCCCAGCATTTT. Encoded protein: CASSRGQVNQPQHF.

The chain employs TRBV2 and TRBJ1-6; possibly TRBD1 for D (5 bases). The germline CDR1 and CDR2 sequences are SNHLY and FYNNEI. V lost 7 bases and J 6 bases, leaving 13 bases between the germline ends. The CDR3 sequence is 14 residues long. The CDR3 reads CASIRQSSNSPLHF. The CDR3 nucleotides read TGTGCCAGCATAAGACAGAGTAGTAATTCACCCCTCCACTTT.

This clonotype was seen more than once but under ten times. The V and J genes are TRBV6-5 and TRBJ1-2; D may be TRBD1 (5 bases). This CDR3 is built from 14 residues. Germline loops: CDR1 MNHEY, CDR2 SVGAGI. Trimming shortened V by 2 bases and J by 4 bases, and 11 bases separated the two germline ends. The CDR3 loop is CASSYRDGVYGYTF. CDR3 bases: TGTGCCAGCAGTTACAGGGACGGAGTCTATGGCTACACCTTC.

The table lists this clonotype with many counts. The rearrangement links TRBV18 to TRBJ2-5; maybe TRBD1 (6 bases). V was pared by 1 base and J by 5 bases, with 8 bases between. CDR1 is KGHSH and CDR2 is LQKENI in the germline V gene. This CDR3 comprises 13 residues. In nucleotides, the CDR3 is TGTGCCAGCTCACCACAGGGGGTCGAGACCCAGTACTTC. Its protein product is CASSPQGVETQYF.

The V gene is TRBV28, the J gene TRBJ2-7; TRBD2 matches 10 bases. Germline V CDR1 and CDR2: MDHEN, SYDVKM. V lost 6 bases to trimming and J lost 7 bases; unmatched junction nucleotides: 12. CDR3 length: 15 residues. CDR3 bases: TGTGCCAGCAGACAACGACCGGGACTAGCGCGGGAGCAGTACTTC. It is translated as CASRQRPGLAREQYF.

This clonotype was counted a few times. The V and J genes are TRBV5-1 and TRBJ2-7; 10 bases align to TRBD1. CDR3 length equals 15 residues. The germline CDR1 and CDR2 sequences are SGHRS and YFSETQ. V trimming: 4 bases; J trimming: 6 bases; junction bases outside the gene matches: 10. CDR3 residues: CASSRTDRGKVEQYF. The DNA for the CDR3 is TGCGCCAGCAGCCGAACGGACAGGGGGAAGGTCGAGCAGTACTTC.

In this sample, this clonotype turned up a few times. This chain's CDR3 is CASSLLAGGPGELFF. The CDR3 DNA sequence: TGTGCCAGCAGCTTGTTAGCGGGGGGGCCCGGGGAGCTGTTTTTT. The chain joins TRBV11-2 to TRBJ2-2, with 11 nucleotides matching TRBD2. The CDR3 covers 15 residues. Germline V gives CDR1 SGHAT, CDR2 FQNNGV. Germline trimming cut 3 bases from V and 6 bases from J; bases unmatched to any gene: 3.

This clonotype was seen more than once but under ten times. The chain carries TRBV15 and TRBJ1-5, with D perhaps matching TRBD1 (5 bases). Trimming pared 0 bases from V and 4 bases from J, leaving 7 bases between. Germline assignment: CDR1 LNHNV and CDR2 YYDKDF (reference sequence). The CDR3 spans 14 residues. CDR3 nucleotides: TGTGCCACCAGCAGAGAAACAGGAAATCAGCCCCAGCATTTT. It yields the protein CATSRETGNQPQHF.

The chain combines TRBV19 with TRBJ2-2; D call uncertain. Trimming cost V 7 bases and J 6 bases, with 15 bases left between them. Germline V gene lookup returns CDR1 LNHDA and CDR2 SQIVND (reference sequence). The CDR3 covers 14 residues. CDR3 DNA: TGTGCCAGTACCTCCTTAGGACGGTCCGGGGAGCTGTTTTTT. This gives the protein CASTSLGRSGELFF.

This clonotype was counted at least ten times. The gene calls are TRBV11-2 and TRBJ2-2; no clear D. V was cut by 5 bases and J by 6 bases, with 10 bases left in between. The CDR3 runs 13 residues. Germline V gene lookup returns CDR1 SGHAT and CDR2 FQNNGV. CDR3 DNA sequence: TGTGCCAGCAGCACGTACACGGCCGGGGAGCTGTTTTTT. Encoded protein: CASSTYTAGELFF.

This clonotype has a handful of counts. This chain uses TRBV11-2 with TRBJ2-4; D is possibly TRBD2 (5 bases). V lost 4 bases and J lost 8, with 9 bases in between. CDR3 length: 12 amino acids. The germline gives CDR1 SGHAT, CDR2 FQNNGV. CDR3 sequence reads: CASSSPGDIQYF. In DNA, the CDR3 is TGTGCCAGCAGCTCCCCCGGGGACATTCAGTACTTC. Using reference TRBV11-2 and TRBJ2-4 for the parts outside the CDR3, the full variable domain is EAGVAQSPRYKIIEKRQSVAFWCNPISGHATLYWYQQILGQGPKLLIQFQNNGVVDDSQLPKDRFSAERLKGVDSTLKIQPAKLEDSAVYLCASSSPGDIQYFGAGTRLSVL.

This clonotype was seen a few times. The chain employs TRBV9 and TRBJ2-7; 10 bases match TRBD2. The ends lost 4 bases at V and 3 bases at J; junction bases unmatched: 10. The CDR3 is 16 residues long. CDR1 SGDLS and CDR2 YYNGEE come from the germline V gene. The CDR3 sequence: CASSPRLAGAHYEQYF. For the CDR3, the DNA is TGTGCCAGCAGCCCCCGACTAGCGGGTGCGCACTACGAGCAGTACTTC.

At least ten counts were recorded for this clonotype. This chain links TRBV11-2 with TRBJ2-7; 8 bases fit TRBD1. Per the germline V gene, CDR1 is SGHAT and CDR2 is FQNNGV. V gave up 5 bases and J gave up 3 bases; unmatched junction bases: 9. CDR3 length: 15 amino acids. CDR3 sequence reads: CASSLRTGKGYEQYF. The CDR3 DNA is TGTGCCAGCAGCCTACGGACAGGGAAGGGCTACGAGCAGTACTTC.

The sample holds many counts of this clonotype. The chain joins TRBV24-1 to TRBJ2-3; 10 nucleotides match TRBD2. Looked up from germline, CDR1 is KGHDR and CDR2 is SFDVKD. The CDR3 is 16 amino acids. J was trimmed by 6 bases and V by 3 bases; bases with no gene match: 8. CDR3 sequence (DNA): TGTGCCACCAGTGATCCTCAAGCGGGGGGGCGGGATACGCAGTATTTT. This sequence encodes CATSDPQAGGRDTQYF.

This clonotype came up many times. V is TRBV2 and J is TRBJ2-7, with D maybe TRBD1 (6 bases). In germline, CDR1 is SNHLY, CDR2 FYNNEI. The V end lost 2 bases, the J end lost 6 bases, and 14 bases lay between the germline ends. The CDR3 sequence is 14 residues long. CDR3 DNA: TGTGCCAGCAGTGAAAGGGGGTCCGGGGTCGAGCAGTACTTC. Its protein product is CASSERGSGVEQYF.

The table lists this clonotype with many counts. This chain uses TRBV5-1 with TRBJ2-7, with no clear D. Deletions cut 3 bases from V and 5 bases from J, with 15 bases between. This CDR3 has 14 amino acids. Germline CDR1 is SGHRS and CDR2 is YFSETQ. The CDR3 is CASSSPLRLDEQYF. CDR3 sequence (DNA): TGCGCCAGCAGCTCCCCCTTGAGGCTCGACGAGCAGTACTTC.